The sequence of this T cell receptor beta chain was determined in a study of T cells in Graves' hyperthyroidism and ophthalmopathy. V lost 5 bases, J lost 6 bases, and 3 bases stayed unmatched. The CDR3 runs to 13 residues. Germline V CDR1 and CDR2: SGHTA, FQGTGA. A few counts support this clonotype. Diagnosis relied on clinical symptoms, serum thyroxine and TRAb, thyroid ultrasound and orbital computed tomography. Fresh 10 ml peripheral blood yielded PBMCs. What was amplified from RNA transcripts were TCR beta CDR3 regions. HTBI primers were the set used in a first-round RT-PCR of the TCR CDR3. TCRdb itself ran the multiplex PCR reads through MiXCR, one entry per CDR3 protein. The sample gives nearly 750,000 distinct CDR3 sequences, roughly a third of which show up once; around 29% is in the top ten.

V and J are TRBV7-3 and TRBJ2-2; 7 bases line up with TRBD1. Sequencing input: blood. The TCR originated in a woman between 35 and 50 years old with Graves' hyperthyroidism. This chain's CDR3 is CASSPTGSGELFF. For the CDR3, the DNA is TGTGCCAGCAGCCCGACAGGGTCCGGGGAGCTGTTTTTT.